Listed below are T cell receptor beta chains from one sample, sequenced in a study of early T cells in non-severe SARS-CoV-2 infection. One entry per CDR3 protein results from TCRdb running MiXCR on the 5' RACE reads. Altogether 120,000 or so distinct CDR3 sequences are present, around an eighth being singletons, with the ten largest covering less than 4.5%. This specimen consisted of whole blood, obtained at baseline. These receptors originate from an adult who was a healthcare worker with PCR-confirmed SARS-CoV-2 infection or an uninfected control (not recorded which). CDR3s include the opening cysteine and the closing phenylalanine or tryptophan. The order of the fields is clone size, D gene, J gene, V gene, CDR3 DNA, CDR3 protein. The D gene is left open where the match is weak. A row's size may be missing; if present it is once, few, many or a size class.

>many|-|TRBJ2-1|TRBV20-1
TGCAGTGCTCGCGGGACTCCGTCCTACAATGAGCAGTTCTTC
CSARGTPSYNEQFF
>-|TRBD2|TRBJ2-3|TRBV10-3
TGTGCCATCAGTGAGGCTAGCGGGAGCCCCACAGATACGCAGTATTTT
CAISEASGSPTDTQYF
>-|-|TRBJ1-1|TRBV6-4
TGTGCCAGCAGCATTGAGGGGGGGGCGGAAGCTTTCTTT
CASSIEGGAEAFF
>few|-|TRBJ2-3|TRBV29-1
TGCAGCGTTTTAAGCGGTAATACGCAGTATTTT
CSVLSGNTQYF
>-|-|TRBJ2-2|TRBV6-2/TRBV6-3
TGTGCCAGCACCGTGACCGGGGAGCTGTTTTTT
CASTVTGELFF
>many|-|TRBJ2-4|TRBV29-1
TGCAGCGTTGCCCGAGGGGGTGACGAAAACATTCAGTACTTC
CSVARGGDENIQYF
>-|TRBD2|TRBJ2-5|TRBV28
TGTGCCAGCGGATCCCAGGAGAGCGGGGGAGAGACCCAGTACTTC
CASGSQESGGETQYF
>many|TRBD2|TRBJ2-3|TRBV5-1
TGCGCCAGCGAGGGACTAGCGGGAGGAGATACGCAGTATTTT
CASEGLAGGDTQYF
>many|-|TRBJ1-5|TRBV18
TGTGCCAGCTCGGCTCAGGTGTATAGCAATCAGCCCCAGCATTTT
CASSAQVYSNQPQHF
>-|-|TRBJ1-1|TRBV6-9
-
CASSLERDSEAFF
>-|TRBD2|TRBJ2-1|TRBV7-9
TGTGCCAGCAGGCCGGGAGGTAGCGGCTACAATGAGCAGTTCTTC
CASRPGGSGYNEQFF
>many|-|TRBJ1-2|TRBV9
TGTGCCAGCAGCGTGCGGGACAACTACTATGGCTACACCTTC
CASSVRDNYYGYTF
>few|-|TRBJ1-2|TRBV28
TGTGCCAGCAGTTTGGTTTACGTAGATGGCTACACCTTC
CASSLVYVDGYTF
>-|-|TRBJ1-1|TRBV9
TGTGCCAGCAGCGTAGCTGGAACAGAAGCTTTCTTT
CASSVAGTEAFF
>few|TRBD2|TRBJ2-2|TRBV6-5
TGTGCCAGCAGTGGACTAGCGGGAGGTGGCACCGGGGAGCTGTTTTTT
CASSGLAGGGTGELFF
>-|-|TRBJ1-2|TRBV20-1
TGCAGTGCCCCGAACAGGGTTTTTAACTATGGCTACACCTTC
CSAPNRVFNYGYTF
>many|-|TRBJ1-1|TRBV4-1
TGCGCCAGCAGCCAAGGTTTAAGCTGGGCTGAAGCTTTCTTT
CASSQGLSWAEAFF